Below are 20 T cell receptor beta chains sequenced from a single sample in a study of blood T cell repertoires in COVID-19. Here immunoSEQ multiplex PCR was the method, and the copy in TCRdb shows in-frame clones only, minus some. Seen here are 350,000 or so clones, around four fifths observed once, and the top ten hold about 2.7%. Sequencing was done on a sample of peripheral blood. All receptors derive from a man between 25 and 39 years old with active or convalescent COVID-19.

This clone was counted between two and nine times. V usage is TRBV4-1 and J usage is TRBJ1-5; 9 bases line up with TRBD1. This CDR3 is 16 amino acids long. Trimming cost V 0 bases and J 2 bases; bases outside gene matches: 2. Germline-derived CDR1 and CDR2 are MGHRA and YSYEKL. CDR3 sequence reads: CASSQDGTGRNQPQHF. The CDR3 DNA sequence: TGCGCCAGCAGCCAAGATGGGACAGGGCGCAATCAGCCCCAGCATTTT.

The chain combines TRBV5-6 with TRBJ2-2, with unresolved D. Germline values: CDR1 SGHDT, CDR2 YYEEEE. Trimming pared 6 bases from V and 2 bases from J, leaving 11 bases between. The CDR3 sequence is 14 residues long. In nucleotides, the CDR3 is TGTGCCAGCACCTTAACAGCAAACACCGGGGAGCTGTTTTTT. Translation gives CASTLTANTGELFF.

This clone was seen more than once but under ten times. The V and J genes are TRBV23-1 and TRBJ2-7; 12 nucleotides line up with TRBD2. TRBV23-1 is recorded as an ORF, its role being uncertain. CDR3 size: 16 residues. Trimming cost V 1 base and J 2 bases; bases outside gene matches: 3. CDR3 residues: CASSQWGLAGAYEQYF. The CDR3 DNA reads TGCGCCAGCAGTCAATGGGGACTAGCGGGTGCCTACGAGCAGTACTTC.

The V call is TRBV30, the J call TRBJ1-6; 8 nucleotides align to TRBD1. Losses at the gene ends were 3 bases for V and 8 bases for J; bases not matched to a gene: 3. CDR1 and CDR2 from the germline V gene are GTSNPN and SVGIG (reference sequence). This CDR3 spans 13 amino acids. For the CDR3, the DNA is TGTGCCTGGAGCCAGGGGGCATATTCACCCCTCCACTTT. It is translated as CAWSQGAYSPLHF.

The genes are TRBV10-3 and TRBJ2-7; TRBD1 matches at 9 bases. Losses at the gene ends were 6 bases for V and 3 bases for J; bases not matched to a gene: 6. The CDR3 covers 14 residues. Germline CDR1 ENHRY, CDR2 SYGVKD. The CDR3: CAISPGTGIYEQYF. The CDR3 nucleotides read TGTGCCATCAGCCCCGGGACAGGGATCTACGAGCAGTACTTC.

This sequence joins TRBV6-5 and TRBJ2-5, with 7 bases that match TRBD1. With V trimmed by 5 bases and J by 3 bases, 3 bases remained unmatched. The CDR3 totals 13 residues. Germline CDR1 is MNHEY and CDR2 is SVGAGI. The CDR3 protein is CASSTGTEETQYF. In nucleotides, the CDR3 is TGTGCCAGCAGTACCGGGACAGAAGAGACCCAGTACTTC.

This clone showed up just a few times. This chain connects TRBV7-9 to TRBJ2-2, with D possibly matching TRBD2 (5 bases). The CDR3 is made up of 16 amino acids. Germline V gene sequence: CDR1 SEHNR, CDR2 FQNEAQ (reference sequence). The V gene lost 5 bases and the J gene lost 4 bases, with 17 bases spanning the gap. The CDR3 bases are TGTGCCAGCAGCCCCGCGGGCAGGTCAGGCACCGGGGAGCTGTTTTTT. Protein sequence: CASSPAGRSGTGELFF.

This chain uses TRBV4-1 with TRBJ2-7, with TRBD2 matching over 12 bases. The germline gives CDR1 MGHRA, CDR2 YSYEKL. The J segment lost 2 bases and the V segment lost 2 bases, leaving 1 base of the junction unmatched. The CDR3 length is 15 residues. As DNA, the CDR3 is TGCGCCAGCAGCCAACTAGCGGGGGGGACCTACGAGCAGTACTTC. It yields the protein CASSQLAGGTYEQYF.

The V gene is TRBV7-9, the J gene TRBJ1-4; D is possibly TRBD1 (6 bases). CDR1 SEHNR and CDR2 FQNEAQ come from the germline V gene (reference sequence). V lost 4 bases and J 6 bases, leaving 15 bases between the germline ends. The CDR3 is 15 amino acids. The DNA for the CDR3 is TGTGCCAGCAGCTGGTATGGACAGACTTATGAAAAACTGTTTTTT. Translation gives CASSWYGQTYEKLFF.

The chain carries TRBV5-6 and TRBJ2-1, with 7 bases that match TRBD1. This CDR3 contains 16 residues. The V gene end was trimmed by 3 bases and the J gene end by 3 bases; junction bases not matched to a gene: 9. Germline assignment: CDR1 SGHDT and CDR2 YYEEEE. The CDR3 DNA reads TGTGCCAGCAGCTCAAGAAAGACAGGGAACTACAATGAGCAGTTCTTC. Its translation: CASSSRKTGNYNEQFF.

The chain uses TRBV28 and TRBJ2-5; possibly TRBD2 for D (5 bases). V was shortened by 3 bases and J by 8 bases, with 10 bases between the two germline ends. The V gene's germline CDR1 is MDHEN and CDR2 SYDVKM. The CDR3 contains 12 residues. For the CDR3, the DNA is TGTGCCAGCAGTTTCCGGGGTTTCACCCAGTACTTC. Protein product: CASSFRGFTQYF.

The chain recombines TRBV4-3 with TRBJ2-6; 9 nucleotides line up with TRBD1. This CDR3 is built from 17 residues. The germline V gene encodes CDR1 LGHNA and CDR2 YSLEER. With 7 bases clipped from V and 2 bases from J, the junction kept 9 bases outside the gene matches. CDR3 in amino acids: CASTLDRGAPGANVLTF. The CDR3 coding sequence is TGCGCCAGCACCTTGGACAGGGGAGCTCCTGGGGCCAACGTCCTGACTTTC.

This chain uses TRBV7-2 with TRBJ2-7, with 10 positions matching TRBD1. The V and J ends lost 5 bases and 5 bases, in that order; junction bases with no gene match: 9. This CDR3 contains 15 residues. The germline V gene has CDR1 SGHTA and CDR2 FQGNSA. CDR3 DNA: TGTGCCAGCAGCCGCCCCGGGACAGGGGCCCACGAGCAGTACTTC. This sequence encodes CASSRPGTGAHEQYF.

The chain joins TRBV12-3 or TRBV12-4 to TRBJ1-1; D is unresolved. V lost 8 bases, J lost 4 bases, and 14 bases lay in between. The CDR3 has 13 amino acids. DNA for the CDR3: TGTGCCAGCGCCGGCGCCCCGGGCACTGAAGCTTTCTTT. Amino acid sequence: CASAGAPGTEAFF.

The rearrangement uses TRBV21-1 and TRBJ2-7; the D call in the table, TRBD1, was not verified against the DNA. TRBV21-1 is labeled a pseudogene. The CDR3 covers 18 residues. Written as DNA, the CDR3 is TGTGCCAGCAGCAAAGTGAGGGACAGCCTTACCGCGCAGGTCGGGCAGTACTTC. Its translation: CASSKVRDSLTAQVGQYF.

The J gene is TRBJ1-2, the V gene TRBV18, with D tentatively TRBD1 (6 bases). CDR1 and CDR2 from the germline V gene are KGHSH and LQKENI. This CDR3 comprises 15 residues. Trimming left V 2 bases short and J 2 bases short, with 12 bases between. This chain's CDR3 is CASSPTGKRNYGYTF. The CDR3 DNA follows: TGTGCCAGCTCACCAACAGGGAAACGGAACTATGGCTACACCTTC. Using reference TRBV18 and TRBJ1-2 for the parts outside the CDR3, the full variable domain is NAGVMQNPRHLVRRRGQEARLRCSPMKGHSHVYWYRQLPEEGLKFMVYLQKENIIDESGMPKERFSAEFPKEGPSILRIQQVVRGDSAAYFCASSPTGKRNYGYTFGSGTRLTVV.

This CDR3 is CASQAGQEINNEQFF. CDR3 nucleotides: TGTGCCAGCCAAGCGGGGCAGGAGATAAACAATGAGCAGTTCTTC. The chain joins TRBV6-5 to TRBJ2-1, with 7 bases identical to TRBD2. V trimming: 8 bases; J trimming: 5 bases; junction bases outside the gene matches: 12. The germline V gene encodes CDR1 MNHEY and CDR2 SVGAGI. The CDR3 sequence is 15 residues long.

DNA of the CDR3: TGTGCCAGCAGTCCTTGGGGGGGAGTATTGAATGAAAAACTGTTTTTT. It specifies CASSPWGGVLNEKLFF. The rearrangement joins TRBV25-1 to TRBJ1-4; D perhaps matches TRBD1 (5 bases). The germline V gene has CDR1 MGHDK and CDR2 SYGVNS. The CDR3 runs 16 residues. The V end lost 5 bases, the J end lost 5 bases, and 18 bases lay between the germline ends.

This clone was detected only once. The chain employs TRBV15 and TRBJ2-2, with TRBD1 matching 10 bases. CDR3 size: 17 residues. Per the germline V gene, CDR1 is LNHNV and CDR2 is YYDKDF (reference sequence). V gave up 5 bases and J gave up 4 bases; unmatched junction bases: 10. The chain's CDR3 is CATSGEPRTGGTGELFF. The CDR3 DNA sequence: TGTGCCACCAGCGGCGAACCTAGGACAGGGGGCACCGGGGAGCTGTTTTTT.

This chain links TRBV18 with TRBJ2-5; TRBD1 matches at 7 bases. Germline CDR1 KGHSH, CDR2 LQKENI. There are 16 residues in the CDR3. V trimming: 5 bases; J trimming: 1 base; junction bases outside the gene matches: 10. Here the CDR3 reads CASSAYRGRLQETQYF. In DNA form, the CDR3 reads TGTGCCAGCTCAGCCTACAGGGGACGACTCCAAGAGACCCAGTACTTC. Supplemented by reference TRBV18 and TRBJ2-5, the full variable domain reads NAGVMQNPRHLVRRRGQEARLRCSPMKGHSHVYWYRQLPEEGLKFMVYLQKENIIDESGMPKERFSAEFPKEGPSILRIQQVVRGDSAAYFCASSAYRGRLQETQYFGPGTRLLVL.